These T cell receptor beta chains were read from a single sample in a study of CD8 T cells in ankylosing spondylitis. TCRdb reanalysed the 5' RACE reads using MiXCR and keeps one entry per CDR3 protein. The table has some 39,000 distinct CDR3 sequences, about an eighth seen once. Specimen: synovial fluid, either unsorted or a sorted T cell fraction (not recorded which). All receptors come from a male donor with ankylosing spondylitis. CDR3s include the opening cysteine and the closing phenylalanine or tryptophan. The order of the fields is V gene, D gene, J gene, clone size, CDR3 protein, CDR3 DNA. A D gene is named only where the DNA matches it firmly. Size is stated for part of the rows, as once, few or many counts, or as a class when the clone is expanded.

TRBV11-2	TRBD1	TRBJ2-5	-	CASSQNRGKETQYF	TGTGCCAGCAGCCAAAACAGGGGGAAAGAGACCCAGTACTTC
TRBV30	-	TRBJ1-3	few	CAWSAGSAIYF	TGTGCCTGGAGCGCCGGGAGCGCCATATATTTT
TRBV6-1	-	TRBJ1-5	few	CASSEGAENQPQHF	TGTGCCAGCAGTGAAGGGGCAGAGAATCAGCCCCAGCATTTT
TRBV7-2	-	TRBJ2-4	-	CASSSKMEAEGGRIQYF	TGTGCCAGCAGCTCCAAAATGGAGGCCGAAGGGGGACGCATTCAGTACTTC
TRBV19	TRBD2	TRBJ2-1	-	CASSPGILAGGEDEQFF	TGTGCCAGTAGTCCTGGGATTCTAGCGGGAGGGGAAGATGAGCAGTTCTTC
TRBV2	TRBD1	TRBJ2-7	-	CASSDGRGLSYEQYF	TGTGCCAGCAGTGATGGTAGGGGGCTGTCCTACGAGCAGTACTTC
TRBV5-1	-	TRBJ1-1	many	CASSWGTLGTLLGTEAFF	TGCGCCAGCAGCTGGGGTACGTTGGGGACGCTCCTTGGCACTGAAGCTTTCTTT
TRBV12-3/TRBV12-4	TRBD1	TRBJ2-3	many	CASSLGRGQVDTQYF	TGTGCCAGCAGTTTAGGCAGGGGGCAGGTAGATACGCAGTATTTT
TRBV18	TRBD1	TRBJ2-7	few	CASSHSFGQGVYEQYF	TGTGCCAGCTCGCATTCGTTCGGACAGGGGGTCTACGAGCAGTACTTC
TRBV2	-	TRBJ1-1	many	CASIPRGGNTEAFF	TGTGCCAGCATCCCCAGGGGAGGAAACACTGAAGCTTTCTTT
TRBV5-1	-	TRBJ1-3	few	CASSLVPGQSSGNTIYF	TGCGCCAGCAGCTTGGTTCCGGGACAAAGCTCTGGAAACACCATATATTTT
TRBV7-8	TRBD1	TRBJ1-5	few	CASSFGTGAQPQHF	TGTGCCAGCAGCTTTGGGACAGGGGCACAGCCCCAGCATTTT
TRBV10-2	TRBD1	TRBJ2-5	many	CASSGDRGETQYF	TGCGCCAGCAGTGGGGACAGGGGAGAGACCCAGTACTTC
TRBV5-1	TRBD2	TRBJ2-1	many	CASSAGGGGNEQFF	TGCGCCAGCAGCGCGGGAGGGGGAGGCAATGAGCAGTTCTTC
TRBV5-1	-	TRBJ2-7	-	CASSLAGLSYEQYF	TGCGCCAGCAGCTTGGCGGGACTCTCCTACGAGCAGTACTTC
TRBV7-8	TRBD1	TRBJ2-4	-	CASSLGTGPKNIQYF	TGTGCCAGCAGCTTAGGGACAGGGCCCAAAAACATTCAGTACTTC
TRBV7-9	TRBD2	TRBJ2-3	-	CASSWGSGTSGTDTQYF	TGTGCCAGCAGCTGGGGGTCCGGGACTAGCGGCACAGATACGCAGTATTTT
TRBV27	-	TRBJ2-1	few	CASSQYNEQFF	TGTGCCAGCAGTCAATACAATGAGCAGTTCTTC
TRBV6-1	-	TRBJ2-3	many	CASGSNEQITDTQYF	TGTGCCAGCGGGTCAAATGAACAGATCACAGATACGCAGTATTTT
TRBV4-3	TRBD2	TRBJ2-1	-	CASSRGLAGPNEQFF	TGCGCCAGCAGCCGGGGACTAGCGGGACCCAATGAGCAGTTCTTC
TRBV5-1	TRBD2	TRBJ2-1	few	CASSYQAGGYNEQFF	TGCGCCAGCAGCTACCAGGCGGGGGGCTACAATGAGCAGTTCTTC
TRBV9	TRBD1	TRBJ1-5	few	CASSEGQASNQPQHF	TGTGCCAGCAGTGAAGGACAGGCGAGCAATCAGCCCCAGCATTTT
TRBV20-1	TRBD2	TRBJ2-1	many	CSARAGSGGFNEQFF	TGCAGTGCTAGAGCAGGTAGCGGGGGTTTCAATGAGCAGTTCTTC
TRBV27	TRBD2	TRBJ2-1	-	CASSLSVRGVLLSAVDSYNEQFF	TGTGCCAGCAGTTTATCCGTACGGGGGGTGTTATTGAGTGCAGTCGACAGTTACAATGAGCAGTTCTTC
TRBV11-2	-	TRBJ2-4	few	CASSPLIRVGENIQYF	TGTGCCAGCAGCCCCCTAATCAGGGTCGGAGAAAACATTCAGTACTTC